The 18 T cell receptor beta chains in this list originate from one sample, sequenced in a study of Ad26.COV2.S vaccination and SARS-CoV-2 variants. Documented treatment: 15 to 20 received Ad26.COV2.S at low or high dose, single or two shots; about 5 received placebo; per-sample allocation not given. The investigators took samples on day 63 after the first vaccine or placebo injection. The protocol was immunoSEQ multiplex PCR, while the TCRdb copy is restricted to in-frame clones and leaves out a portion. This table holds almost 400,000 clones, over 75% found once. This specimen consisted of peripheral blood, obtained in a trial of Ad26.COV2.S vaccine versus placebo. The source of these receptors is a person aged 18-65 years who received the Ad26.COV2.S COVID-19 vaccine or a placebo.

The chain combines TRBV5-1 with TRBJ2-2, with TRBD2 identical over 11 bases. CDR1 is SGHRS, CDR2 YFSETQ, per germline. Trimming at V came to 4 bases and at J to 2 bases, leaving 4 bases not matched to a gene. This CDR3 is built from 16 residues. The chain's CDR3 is CASSSTSGSNTGELFF. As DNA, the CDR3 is TGCGCCAGCAGCAGTACTAGCGGGAGTAACACCGGGGAGCTGTTTTTT.

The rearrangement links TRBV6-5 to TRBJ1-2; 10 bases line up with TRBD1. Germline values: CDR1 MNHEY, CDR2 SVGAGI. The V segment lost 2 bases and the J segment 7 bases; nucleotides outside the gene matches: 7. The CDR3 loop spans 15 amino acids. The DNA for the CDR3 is TGTGCCAGCAGTTACACCGGGACAGGGGTCCCTGGCTACACCTTC. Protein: CASSYTGTGVPGYTF.

The DNA for the CDR3 is TGTGCCAGCAGACTCTGGTCTGGGGCCAACGTCCTGACTTTC. Its translation is CASRLWSGANVLTF. The chain combines TRBV6-5 with TRBJ2-6, with D uncertain. The CDR3 has 14 residues. The V end lost 6 bases, the J end lost 1 base, and 7 bases lay between the germline ends. Germline V gives CDR1 MNHEY, CDR2 SVGAGI.

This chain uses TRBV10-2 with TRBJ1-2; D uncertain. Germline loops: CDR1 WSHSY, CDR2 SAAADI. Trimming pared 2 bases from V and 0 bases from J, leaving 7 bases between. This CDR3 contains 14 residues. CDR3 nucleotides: TGCGCCAGCAGTGAGAACAGCCCTAACTATGGCTACACCTTC. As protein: CASSENSPNYGYTF.

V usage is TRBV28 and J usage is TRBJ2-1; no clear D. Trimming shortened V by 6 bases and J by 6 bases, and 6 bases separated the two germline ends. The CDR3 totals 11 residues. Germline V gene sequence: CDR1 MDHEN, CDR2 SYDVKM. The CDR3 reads CASSHINEQFF. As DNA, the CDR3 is TGTGCCAGCAGCCATATCAATGAGCAGTTCTTC.

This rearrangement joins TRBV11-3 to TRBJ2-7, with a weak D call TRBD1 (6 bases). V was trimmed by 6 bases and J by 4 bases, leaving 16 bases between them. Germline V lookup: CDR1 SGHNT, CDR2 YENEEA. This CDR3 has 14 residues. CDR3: CASRTGTRDYEQYF. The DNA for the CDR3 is TGTGCCAGCAGGACCGGGACACGGGATTACGAGCAGTACTTC.

The chain's CDR3 is CASRSPTDFYGYTF. Written as DNA, the CDR3 is TGTGCCAGCAGGTCCCCGACGGACTTCTATGGCTACACCTTC. This chain connects TRBV5-6 to TRBJ1-2; no clear D. V was cut by 5 bases and J by 4 bases, with 15 bases left in between. Germline V gene lookup returns CDR1 SGHDT and CDR2 YYEEEE. The CDR3 has 14 amino acids.

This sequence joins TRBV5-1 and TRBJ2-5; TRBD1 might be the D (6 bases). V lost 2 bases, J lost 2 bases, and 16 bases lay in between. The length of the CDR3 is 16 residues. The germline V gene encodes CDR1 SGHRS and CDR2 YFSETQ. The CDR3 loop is CASSFLTGMGQETQYF. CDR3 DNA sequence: TGCGCCAGCAGCTTTCTCACAGGGATGGGGCAAGAGACCCAGTACTTC.

The CDR3 reads CASRPGPDYEQYF. The CDR3 nucleotides are TGTGCCAGCAGACCGGGCCCGGACTACGAGCAGTACTTC. The chain carries TRBV6-5 and TRBJ2-7, with D uncertain. Germline assignment: CDR1 MNHEY and CDR2 SVGAGI. The CDR3 loop spans 13 amino acids. V was trimmed by 6 bases and J by 3 bases, leaving 12 bases between them.

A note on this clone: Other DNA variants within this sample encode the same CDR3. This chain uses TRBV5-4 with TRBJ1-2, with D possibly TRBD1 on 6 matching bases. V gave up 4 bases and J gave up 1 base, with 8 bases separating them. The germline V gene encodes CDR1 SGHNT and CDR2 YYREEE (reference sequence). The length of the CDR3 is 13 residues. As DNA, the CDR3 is TGTGCCAGCAGCCCGGACAGTAACTATGGCTACACCTTC. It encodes CASSPDSNYGYTF. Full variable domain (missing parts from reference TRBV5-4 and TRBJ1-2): ETGVTQSPTHLIKTRGQQVTLRCSSQSGHNTVSWYQQALGQGPQFIFQYYREEENGRGNFPPRFSGLQFPNYSSELNVNALELDDSALYLCASSPDSNYGYTFGSGTRLTVV.

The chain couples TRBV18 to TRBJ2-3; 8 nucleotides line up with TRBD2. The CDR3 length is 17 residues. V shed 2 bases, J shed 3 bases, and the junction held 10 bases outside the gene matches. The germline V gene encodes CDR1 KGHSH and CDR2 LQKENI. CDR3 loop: CASSPSWLAGKTDTQYF. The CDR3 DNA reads TGTGCCAGCTCACCAAGTTGGCTAGCGGGCAAAACAGATACGCAGTATTTT. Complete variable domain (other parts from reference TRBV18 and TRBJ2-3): NAGVMQNPRHLVRRRGQEARLRCSPMKGHSHVYWYRQLPEEGLKFMVYLQKENIIDESGMPKERFSAEFPKEGPSILRIQQVVRGDSAAYFCASSPSWLAGKTDTQYFGPGTRLTVL.

The CDR3 bases are TGCAGCGTTGGGGACCCAGCAGGCAATCAGCCCCAGCATTTT. The encoded protein is CSVGDPAGNQPQHF. The chain couples TRBV29-1 to TRBJ1-5; weak D call: TRBD1 (5 bases). Germline-derived CDR1 and CDR2 are SQVTM and ANQGSEA. The CDR3 spans 14 residues. The V gene lost 4 bases and the J gene lost 2 bases, with 12 bases spanning the gap.

The CDR3 reads CASSQSRFNYNEQFF. CDR3 bases: TGCGCCAGCAGCCAAAGTAGGTTCAACTACAATGAGCAGTTCTTC. The V call is TRBV4-1, the J call TRBJ2-1; unclear D gene. The CDR3 length is 15 residues. The V end lost 2 bases, the J end lost 3 bases, and 11 bases lay between the germline ends. Germline V gives CDR1 MGHRA, CDR2 YSYEKL.

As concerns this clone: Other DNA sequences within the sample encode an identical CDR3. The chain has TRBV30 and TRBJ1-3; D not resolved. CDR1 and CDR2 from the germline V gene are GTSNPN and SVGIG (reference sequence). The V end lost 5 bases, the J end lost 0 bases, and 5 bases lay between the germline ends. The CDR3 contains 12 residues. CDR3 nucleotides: TGTGCCTGGGGAGCCTCTGGAAACACCATATATTTT. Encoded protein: CAWGASGNTIYF.

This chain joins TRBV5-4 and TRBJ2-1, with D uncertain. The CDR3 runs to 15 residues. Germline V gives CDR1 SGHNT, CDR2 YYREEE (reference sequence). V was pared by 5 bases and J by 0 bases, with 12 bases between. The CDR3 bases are TGTGCCAGCAGTGAAAGCCCTAGCTCCTACAATGAGCAGTTCTTC. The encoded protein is CASSESPSSYNEQFF.

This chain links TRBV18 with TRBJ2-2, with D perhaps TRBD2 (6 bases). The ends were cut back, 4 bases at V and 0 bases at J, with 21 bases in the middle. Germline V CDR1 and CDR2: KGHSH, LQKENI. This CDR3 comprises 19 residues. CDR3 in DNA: TGTGCCAGCTCACTCCCCCGGGGGACTCGTGCCCCGAACACCGGGGAGCTGTTTTTT. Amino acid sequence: CASSLPRGTRAPNTGELFF.

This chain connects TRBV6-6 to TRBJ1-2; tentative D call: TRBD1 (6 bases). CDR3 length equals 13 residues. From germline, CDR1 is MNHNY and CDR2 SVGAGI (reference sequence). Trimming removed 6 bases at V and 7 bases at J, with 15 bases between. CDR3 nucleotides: TGTGCCAGCAGACCTGACAGGACGGGTGGCTACACCTTC. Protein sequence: CASRPDRTGGYTF.

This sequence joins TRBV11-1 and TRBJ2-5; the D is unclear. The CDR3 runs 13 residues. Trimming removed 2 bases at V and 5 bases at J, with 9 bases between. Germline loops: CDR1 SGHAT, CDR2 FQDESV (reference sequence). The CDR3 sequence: CASSLRETETQYF. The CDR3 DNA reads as TGTGCCAGCAGCTTACGAGAAACGGAGACCCAGTACTTC. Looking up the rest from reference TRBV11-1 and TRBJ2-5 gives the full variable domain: EAEVAQSPRYKITEKSQAVAFWCDPISGHATLYWYRQILGQGPELLVQFQDESVVDDSQLPKDRFSAERLKGVDSTLKIQPAELGDSAMYLCASSLRETETQYFGPGTRLLVL.